A selection of T cell receptor beta chains follows, all from one sample in a study of T cell changes during pregnancy in multiple sclerosis. Here immunoSEQ multiplex PCR was the method, and the copy in TCRdb shows in-frame clones only, minus some. The sample holds tens of thousands of clones, 90% seen once. The specimen comprised CD4+ T cells from peripheral blood mononuclear cells, sampled in the second trimester of pregnancy. Receptors were obtained from a female donor with multiple sclerosis, enrolled in a pregnancy study. CDR3s include the opening cysteine and the closing phenylalanine or tryptophan. The D gene is left open where the match is weak. Size is omitted from some rows. Given values are once, few, many or a class for expanded clones.

v_gene	d_gene	abundance	j_gene	CDR3nt	CDR3aa
TRBV27	NA	NA	TRBJ2-7	TGTGCCAGCAGTTTAAAGGGGACTGGTATCTACGAGCAGTACTTC	CASSLKGTGIYEQYF
TRBV2	TRBD2	NA	TRBJ2-2	TGTGCCAGCAGAGAAATAGCGGGAGTATCCACCGGGGAGCTGTTTTTT	CASREIAGVSTGELFF
TRBV4-2	NA	NA	TRBJ2-3	TGTGCCAGCAGCCCTAGAACAGATACGCAGTATTTT	CASSPRTDTQYF
TRBV11-1	NA	NA	TRBJ2-5	TGTGCCAGCAGCTATACCACGGGTAGGGAGACCCAGTACTTC	CASSYTTGRETQYF
TRBV14	TRBD1	NA	TRBJ1-1	TGTGCCAGCAGCCAAGATTGTATCAGGGGGCGGGTGAGGGCTGAAGCTTTCTTT	CASSQDCIRGRVRAEAFF
TRBV15	TRBD2	NA	TRBJ2-3	TGTGCCACCAGCAGAGCAGCGGGAGCGTTAAATACGCAGTATTTT	CATSRAAGALNTQYF
TRBV7-2	TRBD1	NA	TRBJ1-1	TGTGCCAGCAGCTTAGGGCTTGGGACAGGGAGGGGAACTTTCTTT	CASSLGLGTGRGTFF
TRBV2	NA	NA	TRBJ1-1	TGTGCCAGCAGCTTCCGGACAGCTAACACTGAAGCTTTCTTT	CASSFRTANTEAFF
TRBV5-4	NA	once	TRBJ1-1	TGTGCCAGCACCCCAAGAGGCGTTATGAACACTGAAGCTTTCTTT	CASTPRGVMNTEAFF
TRBV9	NA	NA	TRBJ1-4	TGTGCCAGCAGCGCTACAGGGAGCTCAGAAAAACTGTTTTTT	CASSATGSSEKLFF
TRBV7-3	NA	NA	TRBJ2-1	TGTGCCAGCAGCTTAATACCGGACAAATACAATGAGCAGTTCTTC	CASSLIPDKYNEQFF
TRBV5-5	TRBD1	NA	TRBJ1-2	TGTGCCAGCAGCTTGGGGACAGGGATCGGCTACACCTTC	CASSLGTGIGYTF
TRBV13	NA	NA	TRBJ1-1	TGTGCCAGCAGCTCCGACAGGACTGCCTGGAACATGAACACTGAAGCTTTCTTT	CASSSDRTAWNMNTEAFF
TRBV7-3	TRBD2	NA	TRBJ2-5	TGTGCCAGCAGCTCCGAGACTAGCGGTGCGACCCAGTACTTC	CASSSETSGATQYF
TRBV18	TRBD1	NA	TRBJ1-2	TGTGCCAGCTCAACCAAGGGGGCGCCGGGCTATGGCTACACCTTC	CASSTKGAPGYGYTF
TRBV19	NA	NA	TRBJ1-5	TGTGCCAGTACCGACCCCCGGAGCAGGACAGCCAGCAATCAGCCCCAGCATTTT	CASTDPRSRTASNQPQHF
TRBV9	TRBD2	NA	TRBJ2-5	TGTGCCAGCAGCGTAGGTGTGGCTAGCGGAGAGACCCAGTACTTC	CASSVGVASGETQYF
TRBV2	NA	NA	TRBJ1-2	TGTGCCAGCAGTGATGTAGACAGCGATAGATCTAACTATGGCTACACCTTC	CASSDVDSDRSNYGYTF
TRBV7-8	NA	once	TRBJ2-2	TGTGCCAGCAGCCTGGTGGGGGGGCCCACCGGGGAGCTGTTTTTT	CASSLVGGPTGELFF
TRBV15	NA	NA	TRBJ1-2	TGTGCCACCAGCAGAAGCGGTGGGGGCTACTATGGCTACACCTTC	CATSRSGGGYYGYTF
TRBV2	NA	NA	TRBJ2-4	TGTGCCAGCAGTGAAGTCGGGCCGGAAGGAGGAACGACAAAAAACATTCAGTACTTC	CASSEVGPEGGTTKNIQYF
TRBV7-6	NA	NA	TRBJ1-4	TGTGCCAGCAGGGAAGTGGGGGCGCGTGACGAAAAACTGTTTTTT	CASREVGARDEKLFF
TRBV10-3	TRBD2	NA	TRBJ2-1	TGTGCCATCAGTGAGAATAGCGGGAATAACAATGAGCAGTTCTTC	CAISENSGNNNEQFF
TRBV11-2	TRBD1	NA	TRBJ1-2	TGTGCCAGCTCCAGGGGGACGGGCAGTTATGGCTACACCTTC	CASSRGTGSYGYTF
TRBV29-1	TRBD2	NA	TRBJ2-1	TGCAGCGTTGGACTAGCGGTGCGGCAGTTCTTC	CSVGLAVRQFF
TRBV28	TRBD1	NA	TRBJ2-7	TGTGCCAGCAGTCCCACCGGGACAGGGAGCTCCTACGAGCAGTACTTC	CASSPTGTGSSYEQYF
TRBV4-3	TRBD2	NA	TRBJ2-1	TGCGCCAGCAGACTTAGCGGGAGAGAGGGTGAGCAGTTCTTC	CASRLSGREGEQFF
TRBV28	TRBD1	NA	TRBJ2-7	TGTGCCAGCAGTATACAGGGGGGCTCCTACGAGCAGTACTTC	CASSIQGGSYEQYF
TRBV18	TRBD2	NA	TRBJ2-2	TGTGCCAGCTCACCCTTCGGACTAGCGATCACCGGGGAGCTGTTTTTT	CASSPFGLAITGELFF
TRBV7-9	NA	NA	TRBJ2-3	TGTGCCAGCAGCTCCTCGGGTCCGGATCGCGTTTATTTT	CASSSSGPDRVYF
TRBV27	NA	few	TRBJ1-5	TGTGCCAGCAGCTCTCAGCCCCAGCATTTT	CASSSQPQHF